Below, 13 T cell receptor beta chains from the same sample are listed, as sequenced in a study of identical twins. TCRdb called the 5' RACE reads again in MiXCR, with one record for every CDR3 protein. Of about 240,000 distinct CDR3 sequences in the sample, about 13% were seen once. This sample was shared with a second study, whose subject was yellow fever vaccine responses in identical twins.

The specimen was memory (CD45RO+) T cells sorted from blood. The source of these receptors is a woman aged 18-30 years in good health.

This clonotype was detected many times. The chain recombines TRBV20-1 with TRBJ2-2; 8 bases map to TRBD2. The CDR3 has 15 amino acids. The V and J ends lost 1 base and 1 base, in that order; junction bases with no gene match: 2. Germline values: CDR1 DFQATT, CDR2 SNEGSKA (reference sequence). The CDR3 nucleotides are TGCAGTGCTAGAGCGGGGGGGCTGAACACCGGGGAGCTGTTTTTT. Translating it yields CSARAGGLNTGELFF.

The table lists this clonotype with a few counts. The V gene is TRBV2, the J gene TRBJ2-4; 8 nucleotides agree with TRBD2. There are 18 residues in the CDR3. Germline values: CDR1 SNHLY, CDR2 FYNNEI. The V segment lost 0 bases and the J segment 1 base; nucleotides outside the gene matches: 8. The CDR3 DNA reads TGTGCCAGCAGTGAAGCTACGGGGGGGGCTTCGGCCAAAAACATTCAGTACTTC. This translates into CASSEATGGASAKNIQYF.

The rearrangement links TRBV18 to TRBJ2-3, with D possibly TRBD1 on 6 matching bases. The germline V gene has CDR1 KGHSH and CDR2 LQKENI. The CDR3 is made up of 15 amino acids. The germline V and J ends were trimmed by 4 bases and 0 bases, with 11 bases remaining between them. The CDR3 region has the DNA TGTGCCAGCTCACTCACGCAGGGGAGCACAGATACGCAGTATTTT. This translates into CASSLTQGSTDTQYF.

This clonotype came up a few times. The chain uses TRBV5-6 and TRBJ2-7; D is possibly TRBD2 (5 bases). Germline CDR1 and CDR2: SGHDT and YYEEEE. With 3 bases removed from V and 9 bases from J, the gap between germline ends came to 16 bases. CDR3 length equals 13 residues. CDR3: CASSSRTEMWQYF. The CDR3 DNA follows: TGTGCCAGCAGCTCCAGGACTGAAATGTGGCAGTACTTC.

The chain uses TRBV11-2 and TRBJ2-3, with 16 bases that match TRBD2. Unmatched junction bases numbered 11, after V lost 3 bases and J lost 8 bases. The CDR3 is 18 amino acids. Germline CDR1 is SGHAT and CDR2 is FQNNGV. DNA of the CDR3: TGTGCCAGCAGCTTCACCGGGACTAGCGGGAGGGGTTCCGCTACGCAGTATTTT. Translating gives CASSFTGTSGRGSATQYF.

The V and J genes are TRBV7-3 and TRBJ1-2, with TRBD1 matching 7 bases. Germline trimming cut 5 bases from V and 8 bases from J; bases unmatched to any gene: 8. This CDR3 region has 13 residues. Germline assignment: CDR1 SGHTA and CDR2 FQGTGA. The CDR3 is CASSVPGGIGYTF. For the CDR3, the DNA is TGTGCCAGCAGCGTACCAGGGGGAATAGGCTACACCTTC. Drawing the rest from reference TRBV7-3 and TRBJ1-2, the complete variable domain is GAGVSQTPSNKVTEKGKYVELRCDPISGHTALYWYRQSLGQGPEFLIYFQGTGAADDSGLPNDRFFAVRPEGSVSTLKIQRTERGDSAVYLCASSVPGGIGYTFGSGTRLTVV.

This clonotype was counted a few times. The V and J genes are TRBV7-9 and TRBJ2-1, with D maybe TRBD2 (5 bases). The CDR3 sequence is 16 residues long. V shed 2 bases and J shed 5 bases, with 16 bases lying between them. Germline V gene data show CDR1 as SEHNR and CDR2 as FQNEAQ (reference sequence). The CDR3 region has the DNA TGTGCCAGCAGCTTAACCGGGGAGAACGACAACAATGAGCAGTTCTTC. Translated, it gives CASSLTGENDNNEQFF.

This clonotype was counted between two and nine times. The V gene is TRBV10-3, the J gene TRBJ1-6; 7 bases are shared with TRBD1. In germline, CDR1 is ENHRY, CDR2 SYGVKD. V was clipped by 11 bases and J by 3 bases; unmatched bases: 16. The CDR3 has 17 amino acids. The CDR3 reads CAPVGGDRANYNSPLHF. As DNA, the CDR3 is TGTGCCCCAGTGGGTGGGGACAGAGCGAACTATAATTCACCCCTCCACTTT.

This clonotype occurred a few times. The chain links TRBV20-1 to TRBJ2-5; 8 bases agree with TRBD2. In germline, CDR1 is DFQATT, CDR2 SNEGSKA (reference sequence). Unmatched junction bases numbered 8, after V lost 3 bases and J lost 5 bases. The CDR3 totals 14 residues. The CDR3: CSASGGAVLETQYF. CDR3 sequence (DNA): TGCAGTGCTAGCGGGGGGGCCGTCTTGGAGACCCAGTACTTC.

In this sample, this clonotype turned up a few times. The chain employs TRBV20-1 and TRBJ2-4; no definite D call. The CDR3 totals 17 residues. Per the germline V gene, CDR1 is DFQATT and CDR2 is SNEGSKA (reference sequence). Trimming left V 3 bases short and J 0 bases short, with 18 bases between. The CDR3 spells CSASSRSLLPAKNIQYF. CDR3 DNA sequence: TGCAGTGCTAGTTCGAGGTCCCTACTCCCAGCCAAAAACATTCAGTACTTC.

The genes are TRBV4-1 and TRBJ2-4; perhaps TRBD1 as D (6 bases). V lost 1 base, J lost 0 bases, and 13 bases lay in between. The germline gives CDR1 MGHRA, CDR2 YSYEKL. The CDR3 runs to 17 residues. The CDR3 reads CASSQGRQALAKNIQYF. CDR3 DNA sequence: TGCGCCAGCAGCCAAGGTCGACAGGCCTTAGCCAAAAACATTCAGTACTTC.

The V and J genes are TRBV5-1 and TRBJ1-1; no reliable D call. From germline, CDR1 is SGHRS and CDR2 YFSETQ. This CDR3 has 14 amino acids. V was trimmed by 0 bases and J by 8 bases, leaving 14 bases between them. The CDR3 sequence is CASSLVGQQGEAFF. CDR3 DNA sequence: TGCGCCAGCAGCTTGGTAGGTCAACAAGGCGAAGCTTTCTTT.

Many counts were recorded for this clonotype. The V and J genes are TRBV5-1 and TRBJ2-3; 8 nucleotides line up with TRBD2. The V segment lost 4 bases and the J segment 1 base; nucleotides outside the gene matches: 8. Germline V gene lookup returns CDR1 SGHRS and CDR2 YFSETQ. The CDR3 runs to 16 residues. The CDR3 nucleotides are TGCGCCAGCAGCCCCCGAGGTAGCGGGGGCACAGATACGCAGTATTTT. It codes for CASSPRGSGGTDTQYF.